This T cell receptor beta chain was retrieved from a study of blood T cell repertoires in COVID-19. Study as a whole: Whether acute or convalescent, the COVID-19 samples came from the United States, Italy and Spain. From T cells, B-cell-depleted T cells, or PBMCs came the material, which was cDNA or gDNA.

Per the study methods: Amplifying reference gene primers gave estimates of nucleated cell counts. Method: immunoSEQ multiplex PCR; TCRdb's copy keeps in-frame clones and lacks some. V, J and clone size are taken as reported in that table, and D and trimming were inferred from the DNA itself. The table records about 100,000 clones, around nine tenths of them present only once. Germline CDR1 is SEHNR and CDR2 is FQNEAQ (reference sequence). V trimming: 5 bases; J trimming: 11 bases; junction bases outside the gene matches: 11. This CDR3 region has 13 residues. The chain is built from TRBV7-9 and TRBJ1-2, with 7 bases aligning to TRBD1. The sequence derives from a man aged 65 to 79 with acute or convalescent COVID-19. Material: peripheral blood. The CDR3 sequence is CASSQGEGWSYTF. CDR3 coding DNA: TGTGCCAGCAGCCAGGGGGAAGGGTGGTCGTACACCTTC.